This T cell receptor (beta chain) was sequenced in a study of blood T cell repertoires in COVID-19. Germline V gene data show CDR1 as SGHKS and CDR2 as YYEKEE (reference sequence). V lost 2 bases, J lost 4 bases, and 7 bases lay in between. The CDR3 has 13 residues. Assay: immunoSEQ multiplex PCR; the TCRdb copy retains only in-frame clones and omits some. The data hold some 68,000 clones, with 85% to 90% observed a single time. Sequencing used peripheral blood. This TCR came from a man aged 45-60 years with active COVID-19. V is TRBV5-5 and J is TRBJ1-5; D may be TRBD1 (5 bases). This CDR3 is CASSFSGNQPQHF. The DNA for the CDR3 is TGTGCCAGCAGCTTTTCAGGGAATCAGCCCCAGCATTTT.